The rows below give T cell receptor beta chains drawn from one sample of a study of OX40 agonist ivuxolimab in advanced cancers. Assay: immunoSEQ multiplex PCR; the TCRdb copy retains only in-frame clones and omits some. The table has tens of thousands of clones, 80% to 95% seen once. The source was CD4+ or CD8+ T cells sorted from blood, collected in a trial of the OX40 agonist ivuxolimab. Receptors were obtained from an adult with an advanced solid tumor such as melanoma, head and neck, liver or kidney cancer. The CDR3 runs from the conserved cysteine through the conserved F or W. D genes are given only for firm matches.

>TRBV28|14|TRBD1|TRBJ2-7
TGTGCCAGCAGTTTGACAGGGGGCGCCTACGAGCAGTACTTC
CASSLTGGAYEQYF
>TRBV28|14|-|TRBJ2-7
TGTGCCAGCACCTTTGGAGGGAGATCTTACGAGCAGTACTTC
CASTFGGRSYEQYF
>TRBV29-1|15|-|TRBJ2-3
TGCAGCGTTGTGGGGGCGGGTTCGATCACAGATACGCAGTATTTT
CSVVGAGSITDTQYF
>TRBV5-1|16|-|TRBJ2-3
TGCGCCAGCAGCTTGGCCTATCGGGCTAGCACAGATACGCAGTATTTT
CASSLAYRASTDTQYF
>TRBV5-3|14|-|TRBJ2-5
TGTGCCAGAAGCTTGGGCAGTCGAGAAGAGACCCAGTACTTC
CARSLGSREETQYF
>TRBV6-6|12|-|TRBJ2-7
TGTGCCAGCAGTCCAGGACGGTACGAGCAGTACTTC
CASSPGRYEQYF
>TRBV7-6|13|TRBD2|TRBJ2-1
TGTGCCAGCAGCTCCACTAGCGTCAATGAGCAGTTCTTC
CASSSTSVNEQFF
>TRBV7-2|17|TRBD2|TRBJ2-7
TGTGCCAGCAGCTCCCCCCCGGGACTAGCGGGAGCTAACGAGCAGTACTTC
CASSSPPGLAGANEQYF
>TRBV10-3|13|-|TRBJ1-1
TGTGCCATCAACGACGGCTCGAACACTGAAGCTTTCTTT
CAINDGSNTEAFF
>TRBV7-2|14|-|TRBJ2-2
TGTGCCAGCAGCTGGAGGGGGGAGTCCGGGGAGCTGTTTTTT
CASSWRGESGELFF
>TRBV7-8|15|TRBD2|TRBJ2-3
TGTGCCAGCAGCCACCGGGACTACTACACAGATACGCAGTATTTT
CASSHRDYYTDTQYF
>TRBV7-9|14|-|TRBJ1-2
TGTGCCAGCAGCGTTACGCTGACCTTCTATGGCTACACCTTC
CASSVTLTFYGYTF
>TRBV11-3|14|TRBD2|TRBJ2-7
TGTGCCAGCAGTACCGGACTAGCCCCCTACGAGCAGTACTTC
CASSTGLAPYEQYF
>TRBV5-6|18|-|TRBJ2-1
TGTGCCAGCAGCTTTTTTTCCGGGCAGAAGAGCTCCTACAATGAGCAGTTCTTC
CASSFFSGQKSSYNEQFF
>TRBV28|13|-|TRBJ2-5
TGTGCCAGCAGCGGGACACCACAAGAGACCCAGTACTTC
CASSGTPQETQYF
>TRBV2|12|-|TRBJ2-7
TGTGCCAGCAGGACCCTAAGTTCCGAGCAGTACTTC
CASRTLSSEQYF
>TRBV7-8|15|TRBD2|TRBJ2-1
TGTGCCAGCAGCTTAGCTCCGGGAGGGTACAATGAGCAGTTCTTC
CASSLAPGGYNEQFF
>TRBV9|15|-|TRBJ2-1
TGTGCCAGCAGCGTGGGGTCGAGCTCCTACAATGAGCAGTTCTTC
CASSVGSSSYNEQFF
>TRBV2|15|TRBD2|TRBJ2-6
TGTGCCAGCCTTGTTAAGACTAGCGGTAACAACGTCCTGACTTTC
CASLVKTSGNNVLTF
>TRBV7-2|15|TRBD1|TRBJ2-3
TGTGCCAGCAGCCAGACCGGGACAGGCACAGATACGCAGTATTTT
CASSQTGTGTDTQYF
>TRBV10-3|13|-|TRBJ1-1
TGTGCCATCAGTGGGACAGCGAACACTGAAGCTTTCTTT
CAISGTANTEAFF
>TRBV5-1|14|TRBD1|TRBJ2-5
TGCGCCAGCAGCTCCGGGACAGGACAAGAGACCCAGTACTTC
CASSSGTGQETQYF
>TRBV2|16|-|TRBJ1-1
TGTGCCAGCAGTGACCTCATCACAGCGAAGAACACTGAAGCTTTCTTT
CASSDLITAKNTEAFF